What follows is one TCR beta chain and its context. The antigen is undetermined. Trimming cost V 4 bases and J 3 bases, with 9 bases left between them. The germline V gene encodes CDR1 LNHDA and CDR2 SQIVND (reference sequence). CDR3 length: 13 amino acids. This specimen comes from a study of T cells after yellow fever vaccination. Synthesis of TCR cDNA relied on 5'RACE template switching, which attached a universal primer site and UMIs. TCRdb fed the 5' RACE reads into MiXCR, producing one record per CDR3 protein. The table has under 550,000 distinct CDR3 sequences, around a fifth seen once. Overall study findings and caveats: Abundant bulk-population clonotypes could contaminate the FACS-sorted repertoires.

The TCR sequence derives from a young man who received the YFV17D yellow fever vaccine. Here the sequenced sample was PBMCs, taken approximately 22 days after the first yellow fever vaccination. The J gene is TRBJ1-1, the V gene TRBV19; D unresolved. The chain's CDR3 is CASSTQTDTEAFF. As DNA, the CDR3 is TGTGCCAGTAGTACACAAACGGACACTGAAGCTTTCTTT.